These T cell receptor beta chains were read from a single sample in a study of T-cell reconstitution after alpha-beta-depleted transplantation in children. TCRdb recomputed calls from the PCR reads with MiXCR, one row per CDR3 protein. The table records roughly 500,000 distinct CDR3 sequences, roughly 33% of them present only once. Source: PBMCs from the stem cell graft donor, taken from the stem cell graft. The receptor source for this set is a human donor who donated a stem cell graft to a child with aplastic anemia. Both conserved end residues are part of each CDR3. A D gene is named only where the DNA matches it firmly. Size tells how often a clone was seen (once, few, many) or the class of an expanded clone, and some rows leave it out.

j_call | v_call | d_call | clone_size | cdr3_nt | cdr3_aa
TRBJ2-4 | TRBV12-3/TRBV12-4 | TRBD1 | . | TGTGCCAGCAGCCGACAGGGGGCGTCCAAAAACATTCAGTACTTC | CASSRQGASKNIQYF
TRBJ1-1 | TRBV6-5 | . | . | TGTGCCAGCAGTTACTCGATGAACACTGAAGCTTTCTTT | CASSYSMNTEAFF
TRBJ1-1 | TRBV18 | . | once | TGTGCCAGCTCACCCCAAAAGGGGAAGAACACTGAAGCTTTCTTT | CASSPQKGKNTEAFF
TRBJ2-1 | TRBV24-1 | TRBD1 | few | TGTGCCACCAGTGATACTATGACAGGGGGGAACTACAATGAGCAGTTCTTC | CATSDTMTGGNYNEQFF
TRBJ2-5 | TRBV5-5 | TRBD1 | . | TGTGCCAGCAGCTTTATTGGGACAGGGTCAGAGACCCAGTACTTC | CASSFIGTGSETQYF
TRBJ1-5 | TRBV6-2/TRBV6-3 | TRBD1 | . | TGTGCCAGCAGTATGACAGGGGGAAGCAATCAGCCCCAGCATTTT | CASSMTGGSNQPQHF
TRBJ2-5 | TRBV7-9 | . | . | TGTGCCAGCATCCCAAGCAAGGGCAGCCAAGAGACCCAGTACTTC | CASIPSKGSQETQYF
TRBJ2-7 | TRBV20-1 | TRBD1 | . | TGCAGTGCTAGTGGGACAGGGGCCGAGCAGTACTTC | CSASGTGAEQYF
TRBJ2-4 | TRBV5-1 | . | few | TGCGCCAACGCAATTTTAGCCAAAAACATTCAGTACTTC | CANAILAKNIQYF
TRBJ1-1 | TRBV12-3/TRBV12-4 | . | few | TGTGCCAGCAGCCCCAACGGAGTTGCTGAAGCTTTCTTT | CASSPNGVAEAFF
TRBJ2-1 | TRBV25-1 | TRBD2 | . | TGTGCCAGCAGTCAAGCGGGGAGTACCTACAATGAGCAGTTCTTC | CASSQAGSTYNEQFF
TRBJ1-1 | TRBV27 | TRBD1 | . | TGTGCCAGCAGTGAATACGGGACAGATAGCGACGAAGCTTTCTTT | CASSEYGTDSDEAFF
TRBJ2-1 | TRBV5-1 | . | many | TGCGCCAGCAGCTTGGATCCCACGCAGGCCGGGCACAATGAGCAGTTCTTC | CASSLDPTQAGHNEQFF
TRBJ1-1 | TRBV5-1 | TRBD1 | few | TGCGCCAGCAGCACTGGAGGGGGCTCTGAAGCTTTCTTT | CASSTGGGSEAFF
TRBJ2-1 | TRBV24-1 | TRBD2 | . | TGTGCCACCAGTGATTTTAGCGGGAGCTCCTACAATGAGCAGTTCTTC | CATSDFSGSSYNEQFF
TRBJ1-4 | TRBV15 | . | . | TGTGCCACCAGCAGTAGAGCCTTCCGTGGTGAAAAACTGTTTTTT | CATSSRAFRGEKLFF
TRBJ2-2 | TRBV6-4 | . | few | TGTGCCAGCTTGGCCCCCAACACCGGGGAGCTGTTTTTT | CASLAPNTGELFF
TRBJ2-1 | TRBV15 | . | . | TGTGCCACCAGCAGAGATTCGCCTAGCGCGAGCTCCTACAATGAGCAGTTCTTC | CATSRDSPSASSYNEQFF
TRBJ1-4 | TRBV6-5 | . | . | TGTGCCAGCAGTTACAGGTTCCTCAATGAAAAACTGTTTTTT | CASSYRFLNEKLFF
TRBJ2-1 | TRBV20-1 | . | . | TGCAGTGCCGTGCCAGGTCTTTATGAGCAGTTCTTC | CSAVPGLYEQFF
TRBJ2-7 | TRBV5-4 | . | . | TGTGCCAGCAGCTTTGCGGCCTCCTACGAGCAGTACTTC | CASSFAASYEQYF
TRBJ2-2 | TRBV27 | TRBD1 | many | TGTGCCAGCAGTTTAGCGTTATACAGGGGAACCGGGGAGCTGTTTTTT | CASSLALYRGTGELFF
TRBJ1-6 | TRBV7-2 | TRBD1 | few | TGTGCCAGCACCCGAACAGGGGTCTCTTTTTCACCCCTCCACTTT | CASTRTGVSFSPLHF
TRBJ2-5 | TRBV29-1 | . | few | TGCAGCGTTGCTGGTCCGATCCAAGAGACCCAGTACTTC | CSVAGPIQETQYF
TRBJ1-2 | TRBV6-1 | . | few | TGTGCCAGCAGCTCCGACCGGCCCGGAGATGGCTACACCTTC | CASSSDRPGDGYTF
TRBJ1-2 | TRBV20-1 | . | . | TGCAGTGCTCTTAGAGAACGCCCCCTTTATGGCTACACCTTC | CSALRERPLYGYTF
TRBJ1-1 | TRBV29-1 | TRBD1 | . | TGCAGCGTTGAATGGAACAGGGGGAACACTGAAGCTTTCTTT | CSVEWNRGNTEAFF
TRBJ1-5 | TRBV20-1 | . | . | TGCAGTGCTAGTCCCGGGGTAAATCAGCCCCAGCATTTT | CSASPGVNQPQHF
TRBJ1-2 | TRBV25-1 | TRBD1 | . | TGTGCCAGCAGTGAACGACAGGGGAAATCGGCCTATGGCTACACCTTC | CASSERQGKSAYGYTF
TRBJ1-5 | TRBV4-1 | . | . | TGCGCCAGCAGCCAGTTAGGAGAGAGCAATCAGCCCCAGCATTTT | CASSQLGESNQPQHF
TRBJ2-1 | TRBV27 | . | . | TGTGCCAGCAGTTTACTGCCTAGCGAGGGCAATGAGCAGTTCTTC | CASSLLPSEGNEQFF
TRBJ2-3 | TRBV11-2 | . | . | TGTGCCAGCAGCTTCCTCAGGGGTCGGGCAGATACGCAGTATTTT | CASSFLRGRADTQYF
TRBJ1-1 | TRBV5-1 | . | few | TGCGCCAGCAGCTTGGCAGAGTACACTGAAGCTTTCTTT | CASSLAEYTEAFF
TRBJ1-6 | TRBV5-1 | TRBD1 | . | TGCGCCAGCAGCGAGCCGGGACAGGGGAATTCACCCCTCCACTTT | CASSEPGQGNSPLHF
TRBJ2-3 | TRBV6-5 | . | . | TGTGCCAGCACCACGGCCGATACGCAGTATTTT | CASTTADTQYF
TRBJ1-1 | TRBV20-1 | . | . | TGCAGTGCTAAGGACGGAAACACTGAAGCTTTCTTT | CSAKDGNTEAFF
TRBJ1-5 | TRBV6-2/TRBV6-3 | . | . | TGTGCCAGCCGTCCCTTATCAGGGCCTAGCAATCAGCCCCAGCATTTT | CASRPLSGPSNQPQHF
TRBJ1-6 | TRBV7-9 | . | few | TGTGCCAGCAGCTTGAGGGGGGGGCTGCATGGCGATTCACCCCTCCACTTT | CASSLRGGLHGDSPLHF
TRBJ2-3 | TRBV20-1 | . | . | TGCAGTGCTAGAGATTTCGACCGCGGGAGCACAGATACGCAGTATTTT | CSARDFDRGSTDTQYF
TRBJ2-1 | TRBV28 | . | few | TGTGCCAGCAGTTTTTCTGTGCGTGAGCAGTTCTTC | CASSFSVREQFF
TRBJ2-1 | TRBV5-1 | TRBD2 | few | TGCGCCAGCAGCGCGGGACTAGCGACCTACAATGAGCAGTTCTTC | CASSAGLATYNEQFF
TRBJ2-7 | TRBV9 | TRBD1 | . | TGTGCCAGCAGCGCCCGGGACAGGGGAACCCACGAGCAGTACTTC | CASSARDRGTHEQYF
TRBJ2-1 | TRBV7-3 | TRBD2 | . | TGTGCCAGCAGCTCCTGGACTAGTTGGGACGATGAGCAGTTCTTC | CASSSWTSWDDEQFF
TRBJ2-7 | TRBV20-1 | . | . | TGCAGTGCTAGGTCCGCCGGAGGCTCAGGCTGGCAGTACTTC | CSARSAGGSGWQYF
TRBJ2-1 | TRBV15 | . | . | TGTGCCACCAGCAGAGAACTTCAGGGAAATGAGCAGTTCTTC | CATSRELQGNEQFF
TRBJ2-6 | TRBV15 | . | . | TGTGCCACCAGCAGAGATTATGGGGGTAGCTCTGGGGCCAACGTCCTGACTTTC | CATSRDYGGSSGANVLTF